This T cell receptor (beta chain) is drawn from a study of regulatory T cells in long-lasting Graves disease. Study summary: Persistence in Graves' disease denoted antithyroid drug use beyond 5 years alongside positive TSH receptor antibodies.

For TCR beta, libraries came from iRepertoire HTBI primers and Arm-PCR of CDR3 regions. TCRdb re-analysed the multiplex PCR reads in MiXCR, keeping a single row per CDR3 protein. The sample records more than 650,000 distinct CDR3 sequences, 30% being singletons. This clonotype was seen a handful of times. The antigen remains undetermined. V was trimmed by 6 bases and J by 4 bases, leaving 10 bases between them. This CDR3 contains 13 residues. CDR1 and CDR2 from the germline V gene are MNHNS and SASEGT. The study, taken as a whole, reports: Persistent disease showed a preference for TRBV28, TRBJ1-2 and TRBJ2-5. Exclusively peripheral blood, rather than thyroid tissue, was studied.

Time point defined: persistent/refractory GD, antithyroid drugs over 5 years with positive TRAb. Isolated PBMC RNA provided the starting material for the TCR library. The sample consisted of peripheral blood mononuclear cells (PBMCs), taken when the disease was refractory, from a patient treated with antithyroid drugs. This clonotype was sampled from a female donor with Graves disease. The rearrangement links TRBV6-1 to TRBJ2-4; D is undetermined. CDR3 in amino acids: CASRKTRKNIQYF. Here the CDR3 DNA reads TGTGCCAGCAGAAAAACCCGGAAAAACATTCAGTACTTC.